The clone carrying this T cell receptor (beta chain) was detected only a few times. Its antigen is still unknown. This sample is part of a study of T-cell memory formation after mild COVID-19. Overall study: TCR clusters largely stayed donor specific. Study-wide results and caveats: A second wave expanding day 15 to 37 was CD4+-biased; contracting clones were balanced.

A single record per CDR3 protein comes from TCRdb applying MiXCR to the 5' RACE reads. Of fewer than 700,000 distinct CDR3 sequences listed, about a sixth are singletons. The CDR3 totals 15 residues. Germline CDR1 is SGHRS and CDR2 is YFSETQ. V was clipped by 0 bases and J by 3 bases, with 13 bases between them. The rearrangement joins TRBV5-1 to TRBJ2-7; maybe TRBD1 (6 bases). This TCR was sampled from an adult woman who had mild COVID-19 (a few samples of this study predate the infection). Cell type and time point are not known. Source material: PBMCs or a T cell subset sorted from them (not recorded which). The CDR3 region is CASSLAGDTLYEQYF. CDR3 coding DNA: TGCGCCAGCAGCTTGGCTGGGGACACCCTCTACGAGCAGTACTTC.